This is a list of T cell receptor beta chains from one sample in a study of OX40 agonist ivuxolimab in advanced cancers. The method was immunoSEQ multiplex PCR; TCRdb's version includes in-frame clones alone and lacks a portion of them. The sample lists 40,000 to 50,000 clones; 88% were seen once. The specimen was CD4+ or CD8+ T cells sorted from blood, collected in a trial of the OX40 agonist ivuxolimab. All receptors derive from an adult with an advanced solid tumor such as melanoma, head and neck, liver or kidney cancer. CDR3s include the opening cysteine and the closing phenylalanine or tryptophan. D genes are given only for firm matches. Clone sizes are given selectively: once, few, many, or a class where the clone is expanded.

V	size	D	J	CDR3	DNA
TRBV12-5	NA	TRBD2	TRBJ2-1	CASGYPYPGTSGRASYNEQFF	TGTGCTAGTGGTTATCCGTACCCCGGGACTAGCGGGAGGGCCTCCTACAATGAGCAGTTCTTC
TRBV7-9	NA	NA	TRBJ2-7	CASSSAGASGEQYF	TGTGCCAGCAGCTCGGCAGGTGCCTCGGGTGAGCAGTACTTC
TRBV7-2	NA	TRBD1	TRBJ1-5	CASSEDRGNQPQHF	TGTGCCAGCAGCGAAGACAGGGGAAATCAGCCCCAGCATTTT
TRBV7-8	NA	NA	TRBJ1-6	CASSRQSLESPLHF	TGTGCCAGCAGCCGACAGTCTTTGGAGTCACCCCTCCACTTT
TRBV6-1	NA	TRBD2	TRBJ2-5	CASSDVFVGRGGEETQYF	TGTGCCAGCAGTGATGTTTTCGTCGGGCGGGGGGGAGAAGAGACCCAGTACTTC
TRBV5-1	NA	TRBD2	TRBJ2-3	CASSLDIAGESDTQYF	TGCGCCAGCAGCTTGGACATAGCGGGAGAGTCAGATACGCAGTATTTT
TRBV7-3	NA	NA	TRBJ2-2	CAGSSYDRRELFF	TGTGCCGGCAGCTCCTACGACAGGCGGGAGCTGTTTTTT
TRBV13	once	TRBD2	TRBJ2-1	CASSVGTRENEQFF	TGTGCCAGCAGCGTGGGGACTAGGGAAAATGAGCAGTTCTTC
TRBV6-5	NA	NA	TRBJ2-5	CASRSRGASQETQYF	TGTGCCAGCAGAAGTCGAGGGGCCAGTCAAGAGACCCAGTACTTC
TRBV5-1	once	NA	TRBJ1-5	CASRGEFSNQPQHF	TGCGCCAGCAGGGGTGAATTTAGCAATCAGCCCCAGCATTTT
TRBV9	NA	NA	TRBJ1-1	CASSGPLGEGTEAFF	TGTGCCAGCAGCGGTCCCCTAGGGGAGGGTACTGAAGCTTTCTTT
TRBV6-1	NA	NA	TRBJ2-7	CASSKKRESPYEQYF	TGTGCCAGCAGCAAAAAACGGGAGTCCCCCTACGAGCAGTACTTC
TRBV6-1	NA	NA	TRBJ2-7	CASSEGQVTYEQYF	TGTGCCAGCAGTGAAGGACAGGTTACTTACGAGCAGTACTTC
TRBV9	NA	NA	TRBJ1-3	CASSVGGSSGNTIYF	TGTGCCAGCAGCGTCGGGGGGAGCTCTGGAAACACCATATATTTT
TRBV19	NA	NA	TRBJ2-3	CASSGGRSPPDTQYF	TGTGCCAGTAGTGGGGGACGCTCACCCCCCGATACGCAGTATTTT
TRBV5-6	once	TRBD2	TRBJ2-1	CASSLSLAGGPSHYNEQFF	TGTGCCAGCAGCTTATCACTAGCGGGAGGACCTAGCCACTACAATGAGCAGTTCTTC
TRBV5-1	NA	NA	TRBJ2-7	CASSSDSSYEQYF	TGCGCCAGCAGCTCCGACAGCTCCTACGAGCAGTACTTC
TRBV9	NA	NA	TRBJ2-3	CASSVGGGYADTQYF	TGTGCCAGCAGCGTAGGAGGGGGATACGCAGATACGCAGTATTTT
TRBV7-2	NA	NA	TRBJ2-5	CASSPTLSGGETQYF	TGTGCCAGCAGCCCTACGTTGAGCGGCGGGGAGACCCAGTACTTC
TRBV5-1	NA	NA	TRBJ2-5	CASSVDIQETQYF	TGCGCCAGCAGCGTCGACATACAAGAGACCCAGTACTTC
TRBV7-8	NA	NA	TRBJ1-1	CASSFTTTGNTEAFF	TGTGCCAGCAGCTTCACGACAACAGGGAACACTGAAGCTTTCTTT
TRBV10-3	NA	NA	TRBJ2-3	CAIRQGSADTQYF	TGTGCCATCCGTCAGGGAAGCGCAGATACGCAGTATTTT
TRBV19	NA	TRBD1	TRBJ1-3	CASSGRGQTSGNTIYF	TGTGCCAGTTCTGGACGGGGACAGACCTCTGGAAACACCATATATTTT
TRBV6-1	NA	TRBD2	TRBJ2-7	CASSELAGRSYEQYF	TGTGCCAGCAGTGAACTAGCGGGTCGCTCCTACGAGCAGTACTTC
TRBV5-6	NA	NA	TRBJ2-7	CASSPNAYEQYF	TGTGCCAGCAGCCCAAACGCCTACGAGCAGTACTTC
TRBV6-1	NA	NA	TRBJ2-7	CASSEAPARSYEQYF	TGTGCCAGCAGTGAAGCTCCAGCCCGCTCCTACGAGCAGTACTTC
TRBV6-1	NA	TRBD1	TRBJ1-5	CASSVPGTGNNQPQHF	TGTGCCAGCAGTGTACCCGGGACAGGGAACAATCAGCCCCAGCATTTT
TRBV11-3	NA	TRBD2	TRBJ2-7	CASSFLAGDYEQYF	TGTGCCAGCAGCTTTCTAGCGGGAGACTACGAGCAGTACTTC
TRBV5-6	once	TRBD1	TRBJ1-2	CASSLLQGANGYTF	TGTGCCAGCAGCTTGCTTCAGGGGGCGAATGGCTACACCTTC
TRBV6-4	many	NA	TRBJ2-2	CASSDRGNGELFF	TGTGCCAGCAGTGACCGGGGGAACGGGGAGCTGTTTTTT
TRBV9	NA	TRBD2	TRBJ2-7	CASSTSGWSSYEQYF	TGTGCCAGCAGCACTAGCGGGTGGAGCTCCTACGAGCAGTACTTC
TRBV11-2	few	NA	TRBJ2-2	CASSLRRTGELFF	TGTGCCAGCAGCTTAAGGCGCACCGGGGAGCTGTTTTTT
TRBV27	few	NA	TRBJ1-5	CASSLPRGAGDQPQHF	TGTGCCAGCAGTCTCCCCCGGGGGGCAGGAGATCAGCCCCAGCATTTT
TRBV29-1	NA	NA	TRBJ1-1	CSVEGEGTEAFF	TGCAGCGTTGAAGGGGAGGGAACTGAAGCTTTCTTT
TRBV9	NA	NA	TRBJ2-5	CASSPQGMGQETQYF	TGTGCCAGCAGCCCCCAGGGTATGGGGCAAGAGACCCAGTACTTC
TRBV6-5	NA	TRBD1	TRBJ2-7	CASSRDRGNHEQYF	TGTGCCAGCAGTCGGGACAGGGGAAACCACGAGCAGTACTTC
TRBV6-1	once	NA	TRBJ1-4	CASRRTASTNEKLFF	TGTGCCAGCAGGCGGACAGCCTCAACTAATGAAAAACTGTTTTTT
TRBV20-1	NA	NA	TRBJ2-5	CSAITKETQYF	TGCAGTGCTATAACGAAAGAGACCCAGTACTTC
TRBV4-1	NA	TRBD1	TRBJ1-3	CASSRQGALLSGNTIYF	TGCGCCAGCAGCCGGCAGGGGGCCCTTCTCTCTGGAAACACCATATATTTT
TRBV11-2	NA	NA	TRBJ2-7	CASSSGGFHEQYF	TGTGCCAGCAGCTCTGGAGGTTTCCACGAGCAGTACTTC
TRBV5-5	NA	TRBD2	TRBJ2-5	CASSSEGWGAGPQETQYF	TGTGCCAGCAGCTCCGAAGGCTGGGGAGCGGGGCCCCAAGAGACCCAGTACTTC
TRBV11-2	NA	NA	TRBJ2-3	CASSLLQGGSDTQYF	TGTGCCAGCAGCTTACTCCAGGGCGGGTCGGATACGCAGTATTTT